The 5 T cell receptor beta chains presented below share a single source sample, sequenced in a study of T cell repertoires in cytomegalovirus infection (dated by TCRdb to between 2018 and 2021). The sample's treatment or condition label, in plain terms: in vitro stimulation with specific CMV peptide epitopes to enrich CMV-specific T cells. TCRdb lists the instrument as Illumina HiSeq 1500. The public reads were quality trimmed at Q25 with fastp and then assembled into clones with MiXCR by TCRdb, keeping productive beta chains. Every CDR3 protein is listed once, alongside the most common genes and DNA of its rows. In this sample the table shows 300,000 to 400,000 distinct CDR3 sequences, just under 30% of which occur a single time. The ten largest account for around 20% of the sample. Antigens of these TCRs are unknown. Sequenced here: cultured PBMCs, sampled from culture after CMV antigen stimulation. These receptors came from a human donor in good health (CMV status not recorded). Some clones in this sample may be carry-over from other donors' samples.

The chain carries TRBV4-2 and TRBJ2-7, with 9 bases lining up with TRBD2. The length of the CDR3 is 17 residues. Germline V CDR1 and CDR2: LGHNA, YNFKEQ. The V gene end was trimmed by 4 bases and the J gene end by 3 bases; junction bases not matched to a gene: 13. CDR3 in amino acids: CASSPYPRGGEDYEQYF. The CDR3 nucleotides read TGTGCCAGCAGCCCATACCCCCGCGGGGGGGAAGACTACGAGCAGTACTTC.

This sequence joins TRBV6-6 and TRBJ2-7; TRBD1 matches 8 bases. CDR1 and CDR2 (germline): MNHNY, SVGAGI (reference sequence). CDR3 length: 17 residues. V dropped 0 bases and J dropped 2; count of bases not matched to a gene: 9. This CDR3 reads CASSYSDPGTGAYEQYF. CDR3 DNA: TGTGCCAGCAGTTACTCGGACCCCGGGACAGGAGCCTACGAGCAGTACTTC.

The CDR3 sequence: CASSIQGVSFNNQPQHF. In nucleotides, the CDR3 is TGTGCCAGTAGTATACAGGGGGTGAGTTTTAACAATCAGCCCCAGCATTTT. The gene calls are TRBV19 and TRBJ1-5; 7 bases are shared with TRBD1. Unmatched junction bases numbered 10, after V lost 2 bases and J lost 3 bases. In germline, CDR1 is LNHDA, CDR2 SQIVND (reference sequence). The length of the CDR3 is 17 residues.

J is TRBJ1-1 and V is TRBV29-1, with TRBD1 as a possible D gene (6 bases). This CDR3 comprises 15 residues. In germline, CDR1 is SQVTM, CDR2 ANQGSEA. Trimming cost V 0 bases and J 2 bases, with 13 bases left between them. As DNA, the CDR3 is TGCAGCGTTGAAGACAGGGGCTTCTCAAACACTGAAGCTTTCTTT. Its translation is CSVEDRGFSNTEAFF.

The genes are TRBV12-3 or TRBV12-4 and TRBJ1-2, with TRBD1 matching 7 bases. The V and J ends lost 8 bases and 7 bases, in that order; junction bases with no gene match: 10. CDR3 length: 13 amino acids. CDR3 region: CASRLTGSGGYTF. The CDR3 nucleotides are TGTGCCAGCCGATTGACAGGGAGTGGTGGCTACACCTTC.